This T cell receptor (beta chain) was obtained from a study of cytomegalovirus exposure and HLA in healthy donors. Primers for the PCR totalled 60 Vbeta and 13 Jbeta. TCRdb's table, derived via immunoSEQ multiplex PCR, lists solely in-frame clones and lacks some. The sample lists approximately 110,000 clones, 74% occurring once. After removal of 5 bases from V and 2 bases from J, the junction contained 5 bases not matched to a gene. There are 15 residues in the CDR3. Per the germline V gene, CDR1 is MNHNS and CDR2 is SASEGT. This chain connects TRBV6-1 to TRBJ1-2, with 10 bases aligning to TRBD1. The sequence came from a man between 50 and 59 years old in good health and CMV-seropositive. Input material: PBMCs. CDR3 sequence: CASSSDRGRNYGYTF. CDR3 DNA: TGTGCCAGCAGTTCTGACAGGGGGCGAAACTATGGCTACACCTTC.